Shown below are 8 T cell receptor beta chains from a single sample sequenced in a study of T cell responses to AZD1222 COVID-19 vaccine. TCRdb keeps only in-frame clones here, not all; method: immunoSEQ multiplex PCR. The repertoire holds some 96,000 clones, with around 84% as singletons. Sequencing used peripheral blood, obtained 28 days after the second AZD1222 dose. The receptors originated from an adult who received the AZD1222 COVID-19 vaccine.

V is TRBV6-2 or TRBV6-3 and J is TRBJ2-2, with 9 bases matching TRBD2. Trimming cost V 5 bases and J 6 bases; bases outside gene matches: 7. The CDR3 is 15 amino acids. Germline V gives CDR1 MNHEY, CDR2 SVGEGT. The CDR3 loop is CASSRAGGWAGELFF. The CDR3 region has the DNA TGTGCCAGCAGTCGAGCGGGAGGATGGGCCGGGGAGCTGTTTTTT.

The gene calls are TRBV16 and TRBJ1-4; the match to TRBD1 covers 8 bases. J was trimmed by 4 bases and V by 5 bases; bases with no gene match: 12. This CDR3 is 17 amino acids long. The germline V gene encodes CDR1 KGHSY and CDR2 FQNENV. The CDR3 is CASSTWFVGQDNEKLFF. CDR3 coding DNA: TGTGCCAGCAGCACCTGGTTTGTGGGACAGGATAATGAAAAACTGTTTTTT.

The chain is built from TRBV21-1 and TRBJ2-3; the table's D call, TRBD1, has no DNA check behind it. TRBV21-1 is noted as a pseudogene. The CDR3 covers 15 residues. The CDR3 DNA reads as TGTGCCAGCGGCATCGGAGACAGGGTACGAGATACGCAGTATTTT. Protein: CASGIGDRVRDTQYF.

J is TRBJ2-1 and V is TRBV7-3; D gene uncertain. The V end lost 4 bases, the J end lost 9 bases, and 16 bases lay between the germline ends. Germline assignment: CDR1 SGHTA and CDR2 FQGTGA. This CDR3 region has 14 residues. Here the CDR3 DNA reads TGTGCCAGCAGCTACCAAGGCCTAGAGAGTGAGCAGTTCTTC. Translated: CASSYQGLESEQFF.

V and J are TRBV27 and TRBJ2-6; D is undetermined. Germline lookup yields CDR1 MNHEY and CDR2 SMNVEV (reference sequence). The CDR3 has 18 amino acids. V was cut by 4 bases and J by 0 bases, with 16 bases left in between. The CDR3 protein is CASSSGPYGGSGANVLTF. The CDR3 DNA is TGTGCCAGCAGTTCCGGACCATATGGTGGCTCTGGGGCCAACGTCCTGACTTTC.

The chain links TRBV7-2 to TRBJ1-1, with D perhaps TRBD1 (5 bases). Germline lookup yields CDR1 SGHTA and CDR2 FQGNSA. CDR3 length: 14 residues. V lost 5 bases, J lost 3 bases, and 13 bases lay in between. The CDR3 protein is CASSPRVRDTEAFF. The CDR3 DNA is TGTGCCAGCAGCCCCAGGGTGAGGGACACTGAAGCTTTCTTT.

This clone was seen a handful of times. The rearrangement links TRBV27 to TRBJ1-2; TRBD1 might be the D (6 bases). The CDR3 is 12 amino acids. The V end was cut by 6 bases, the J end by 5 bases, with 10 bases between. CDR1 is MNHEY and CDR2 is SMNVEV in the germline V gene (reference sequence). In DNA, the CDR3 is TGTGCCAGCAGGATCGGACAGTATGGCTACACCTTC. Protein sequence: CASRIGQYGYTF.

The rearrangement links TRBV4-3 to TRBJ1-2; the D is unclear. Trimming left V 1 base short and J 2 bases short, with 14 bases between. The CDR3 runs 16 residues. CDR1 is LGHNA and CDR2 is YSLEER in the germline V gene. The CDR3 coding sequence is TGCGCCAGCAGCCAAGCGTCTTCGGCGGGGAACTATGGCTACACCTTC. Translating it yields CASSQASSAGNYGYTF.